What follows describes a single TCR beta chain. Its antigen is currently unknown. V was clipped by 1 base and J by 5 bases; unmatched bases: 6. Germline assignment: CDR1 LGHNA and CDR2 YSLEER. The CDR3 runs to 15 residues. There was relapse after autologous stem cell transplantation in every patient, and there was variation in brentuximab vedotin exposure. The data are from a study of PD-1 blockade in classical Hodgkin lymphoma. TCRdb keeps only in-frame clones here, not all; method: immunoSEQ multiplex PCR. This sample has roughly 19,000 clones, with about 81% found just once. Study results and limitations: Healthy donors were reported to have higher baseline TCR diversity than newly diagnosed patients. What drove the repertoire differences, possibly disease activity or prior therapy, has not been defined. Among the patients, those starting nivolumab under 1 year after ASCT were excluded. A significant rise in TCR diversity by C4D1 was seen for CD4+ but not CD8+ cells.

This rearrangement joins TRBV4-3 to TRBJ1-1, with 8 bases that match TRBD1. Sequences were derived from peripheral blood mononuclear cells (PBMCs), sampled at baseline. This sequence originates from a human donor with classical Hodgkin lymphoma. DNA of the CDR3: TGCGCCAGCAGCCAAGCCGCCAGGGGGCGGACTGAAGCTTTCTTT. Amino acid sequence: CASSQAARGRTEAFF.